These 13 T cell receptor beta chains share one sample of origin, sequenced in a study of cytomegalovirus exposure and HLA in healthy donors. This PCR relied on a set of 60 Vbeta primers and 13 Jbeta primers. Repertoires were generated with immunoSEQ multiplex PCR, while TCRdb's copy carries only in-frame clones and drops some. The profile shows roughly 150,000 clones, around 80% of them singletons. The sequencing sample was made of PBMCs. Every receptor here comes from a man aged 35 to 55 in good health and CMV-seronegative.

This CDR3 is CASSTNSGNRVEQPQHF. For the CDR3, the DNA is TGTGCCAGTAGTACAAATAGTGGGAACAGGGTAGAACAGCCCCAGCATTTT. The chain is built from TRBV19 and TRBJ1-5; D possibly corresponds to TRBD1 (6 bases). Germline CDR1 reads LNHDA; CDR2 reads SQIVND (reference sequence). V was clipped by 4 bases and J by 7 bases, with 23 bases between them. CDR3 length: 17 residues.

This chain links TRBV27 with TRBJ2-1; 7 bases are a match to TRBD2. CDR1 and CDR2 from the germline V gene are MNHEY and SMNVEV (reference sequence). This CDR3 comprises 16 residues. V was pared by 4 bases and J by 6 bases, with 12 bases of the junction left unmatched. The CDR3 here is CASSSPESGNPNEQFF. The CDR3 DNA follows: TGTGCCAGCAGTTCCCCCGAAAGCGGGAATCCCAATGAGCAGTTCTTC.

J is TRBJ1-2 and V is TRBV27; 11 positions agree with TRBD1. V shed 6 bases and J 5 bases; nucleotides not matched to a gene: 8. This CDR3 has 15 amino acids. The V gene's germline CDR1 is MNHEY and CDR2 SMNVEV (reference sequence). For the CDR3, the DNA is TGTGCCAGCAGCCCGGGACAGGGGGTATTGTATGGCTACACCTTC. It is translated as CASSPGQGVLYGYTF.

CDR3 amino acids: CASSIDPGGWQPQHF. The CDR3 DNA reads TGTGCCAGTAGTATAGATCCCGGTGGTTGGCAGCCCCAGCATTTT. V gene TRBV19 combines with J gene TRBJ1-5; D unresolved. Germline assignment: CDR1 LNHDA and CDR2 SQIVND (reference sequence). The length of the CDR3 is 15 residues. V was pared by 0 bases and J by 7 bases, with 13 bases between.

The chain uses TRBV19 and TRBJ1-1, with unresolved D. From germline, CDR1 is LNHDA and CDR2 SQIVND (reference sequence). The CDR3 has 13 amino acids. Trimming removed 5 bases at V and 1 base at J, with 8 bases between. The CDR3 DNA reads TGTGCCAGTAGTCGGGGTCCGAACACTGAAGCTTTCTTT. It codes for CASSRGPNTEAFF.

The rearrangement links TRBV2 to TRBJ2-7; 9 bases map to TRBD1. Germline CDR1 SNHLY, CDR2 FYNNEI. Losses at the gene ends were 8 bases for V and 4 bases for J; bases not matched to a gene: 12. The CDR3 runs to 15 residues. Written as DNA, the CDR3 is TGTGCCAGCCTGCAGGGACAGGGTGCGGGGTACGAGCAGTACTTC. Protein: CASLQGQGAGYEQYF.

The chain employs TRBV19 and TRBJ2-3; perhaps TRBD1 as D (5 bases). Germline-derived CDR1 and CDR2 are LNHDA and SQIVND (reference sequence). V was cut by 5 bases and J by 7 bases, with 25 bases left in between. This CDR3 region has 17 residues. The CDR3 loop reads CASSPKSGSFILNTQYF. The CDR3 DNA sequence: TGTGCCAGTAGTCCTAAGTCAGGGTCCTTCATCCTTAATACGCAGTATTTT.

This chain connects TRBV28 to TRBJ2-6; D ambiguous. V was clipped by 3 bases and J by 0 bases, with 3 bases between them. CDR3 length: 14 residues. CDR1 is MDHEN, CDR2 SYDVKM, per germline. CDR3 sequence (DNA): TGTGCCAGCAGTTTGAGCTCTGGGGCCAACGTCCTGACTTTC. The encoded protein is CASSLSSGANVLTF. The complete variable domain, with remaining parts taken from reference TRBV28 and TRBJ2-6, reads DVKVTQSSRYLVKRTGEKVFLECVQDMDHENMFWYRQDPGLGLRLIYFSYDVKMKEKGDIPEGYSVSREKKERFSLILESASTNQTSMYLCASSLSSGANVLTFGAGSRLTVL.

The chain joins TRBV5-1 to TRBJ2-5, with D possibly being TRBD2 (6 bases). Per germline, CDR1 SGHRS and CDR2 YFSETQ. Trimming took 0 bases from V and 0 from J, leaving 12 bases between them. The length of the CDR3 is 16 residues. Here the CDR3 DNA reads TGCGCCAGCAGCTTGGGACCGGGACTCAACCAAGAGACCCAGTACTTC. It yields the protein CASSLGPGLNQETQYF.

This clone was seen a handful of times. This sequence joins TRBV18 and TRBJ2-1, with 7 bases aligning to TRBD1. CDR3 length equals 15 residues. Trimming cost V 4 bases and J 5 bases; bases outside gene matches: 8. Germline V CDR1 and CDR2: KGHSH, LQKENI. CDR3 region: CASSLGTGDHNEQFF. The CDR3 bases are TGTGCCAGCTCACTTGGAACAGGGGACCACAATGAGCAGTTCTTC.

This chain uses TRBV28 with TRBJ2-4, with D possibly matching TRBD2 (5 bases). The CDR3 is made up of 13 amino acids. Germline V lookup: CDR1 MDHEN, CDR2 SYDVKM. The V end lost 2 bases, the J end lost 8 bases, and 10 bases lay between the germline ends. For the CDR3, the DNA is TGTGCCAGCAGTTTAAGAGGGTCCCACATTCAGTACTTC. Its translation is CASSLRGSHIQYF.

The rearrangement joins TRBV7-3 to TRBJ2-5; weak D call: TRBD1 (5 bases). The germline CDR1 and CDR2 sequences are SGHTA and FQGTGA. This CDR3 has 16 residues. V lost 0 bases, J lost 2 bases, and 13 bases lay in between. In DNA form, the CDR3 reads TGTGCCAGCAGCTTAACGGGGCGGTCTGTTCAAGAGACCCAGTACTTC. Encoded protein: CASSLTGRSVQETQYF.

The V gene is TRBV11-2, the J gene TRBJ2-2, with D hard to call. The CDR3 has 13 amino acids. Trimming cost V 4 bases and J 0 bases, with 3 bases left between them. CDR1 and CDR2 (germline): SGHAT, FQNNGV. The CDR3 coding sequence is TGTGCCAGCAGCTACTCGAACACCGGGGAGCTGTTTTTT. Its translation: CASSYSNTGELFF.